These 29 T cell receptor beta chains were all obtained from the same sample, sequenced in a study of neurological immune-mediated disorders. TCRdb re-called the 5' RACE reads through MiXCR, storing one row per CDR3 protein. Of about 59,000 distinct CDR3 sequences in the sample, around 3.5% were seen once. Sequenced: PBMCs. The receptors here all came from a woman aged 30 to 39 with multiple sclerosis.

The table lists this clonotype with many counts. The chain carries TRBV5-1 and TRBJ1-1, with TRBD1 identical over 10 bases. V gave up 4 bases and J gave up 0 bases; unmatched junction bases: 6. CDR1 is SGHRS, CDR2 YFSETQ, per germline. The CDR3 is made up of 16 amino acids. The CDR3 here is CASSGGTGVMNTEAFF. CDR3 DNA: TGCGCCAGCAGCGGAGGGACAGGGGTTATGAACACTGAAGCTTTCTTT.

The chain is built from TRBV12-3 or TRBV12-4 and TRBJ2-5; D unclear. V was pared by 8 bases and J by 5 bases, with 15 bases between. CDR3 size: 13 residues. This CDR3 is CASYQMGGETQYF. Here the CDR3 DNA reads TGTGCCAGCTACCAGATGGGTGGGGAGACCCAGTACTTC.

This clonotype was counted at least ten times. An end of the junction does not agree with germline; a read error may underlie this. The V call is TRBV28, the J call TRBJ1-5, with D unclear. CDR3 length: 12 residues. Germline V gene lookup returns CDR1 MDHEN and CDR2 SYDVKM. The CDR3 DNA follows: TGTGCCAGCACCGCCCCGGGTCCGCCCCAGAATTTT. Translated: CASTAPGPPQNF.

The sample holds many counts of this clonotype. The junction departs from the called germline gene at one end, perhaps through a read error. The CDR3 here is CASSPGPANTGELFF. The CDR3 bases are TGTGCTAGCAGCCCGGGACCCGCGAACACCGGGGAGCTGTTTTTT. The rearrangement links TRBV7-7 to TRBJ2-2, with D possibly called TRBD1 or TRBD2 (5 bases each). Germline V CDR1 and CDR2: SSHAT, FNYEAQ (reference sequence). The length of the CDR3 is 15 residues.

The V gene is TRBV7-2, the J gene TRBJ2-2; D is unresolved. The V end lost 1 base, the J end lost 7 bases, and 4 bases lay between the germline ends. The CDR3 has 12 residues. From germline, CDR1 is SGHTA and CDR2 FQGNSA. As DNA, the CDR3 is TGTGCCAGCAGCTTAGAGGTCGGGGAGCTGTTTTTT. Residues: CASSLEVGELFF.

At least ten counts were recorded for this clonotype. This chain joins TRBV12-3 or TRBV12-4 and TRBJ1-2; perhaps TRBD1 as D (5 bases). The CDR3 contains 17 residues. V was clipped by 2 bases and J by 0 bases, with 16 bases between them. CDR3 in DNA: TGTGCCAGCAGTTTAAGCTCTCAGGGCAAAGCTAACTATGGCTACACCTTC. Its translation: CASSLSSQGKANYGYTF.

In its sample, this clonotype was seen many times. CDR3 nucleotide sequence: TGTGCCATCAGTGAGTCACTGGGGCCGAACACTGAAGCTTTCTTT. The encoded protein is CAISESLGPNTEAFF. The chain carries TRBV10-3 and TRBJ1-1; tentatively, D is TRBD1 (5 bases). There are 15 residues in the CDR3. CDR1 ENHRY and CDR2 SYGVKD come from the germline V gene. Trimming stripped 0 bases from V and 1 base from J, with 9 bases between.

This clonotype was counted at least ten times. The chain carries TRBV3-1 and TRBJ2-4; 8 bases map to TRBD1. The CDR3 consists of 14 residues. The ends lost 4 bases at V and 5 bases at J; junction bases unmatched: 4. Germline values: CDR1 LGHDT, CDR2 YNNKEL (reference sequence). CDR3 amino acids: CASSRQGAQNIQYF. The CDR3 DNA sequence: TGTGCCAGCAGCCGCCAGGGGGCCCAAAACATTCAGTACTTC.

This clonotype was found many times. The rearrangement uses TRBV5-1 and TRBJ1-6, with D perhaps TRBD1 (5 bases). This CDR3 comprises 15 residues. Germline CDR1 is SGHRS and CDR2 is YFSETQ. V dropped 0 bases and J dropped 7 bases, with 11 bases sitting between them. The DNA of the CDR3 is TGCGCCAGCAGCTTGGATATGACAGCCAATTCACCCCTCCACTTT. Translation: CASSLDMTANSPLHF.

This rearrangement joins TRBV20-1 to TRBJ2-7; no clear D. With 6 bases removed from V and 1 base from J, the gap between germline ends came to 7 bases. The CDR3 loop spans 11 amino acids. The germline CDR1 and CDR2 sequences are DFQATT and SNEGSKA (reference sequence). CDR3 nucleotides: TGCAGTGCGAGAAAATCCTACGAGCAGTACTTC. Encoded protein: CSARKSYEQYF.

This clonotype appeared many times. The chain carries TRBV7-9 and TRBJ1-3; perhaps TRBD1 as D (6 bases). In germline, CDR1 is SEHNR, CDR2 FQNEAQ (reference sequence). The CDR3 has 14 residues. Trimming shortened V by 4 bases and J by 6 bases, and 13 bases separated the two germline ends. Here the CDR3 reads CASSSSGVVNTIYF. The CDR3, as DNA: TGTGCCAGCAGCTCCTCAGGGGTTGTAAACACCATATATTTT.

This clonotype occurred many times. The V and J genes are TRBV5-1 and TRBJ2-1; D is uncertain. Germline CDR1 reads SGHRS; CDR2 reads YFSETQ. CDR3 length: 16 amino acids. Trimming removed 0 bases at V and 3 bases at J, with 13 bases between. The CDR3 nucleotides are TGCGCCAGCAGCTTGGGGTCAGAGACACGCTACAATGAGCAGTTCTTC. Translating gives CASSLGSETRYNEQFF.

This clonotype occurred many times. The V gene is TRBV24-1, the J gene TRBJ2-1; tentative D call: TRBD2 (5 bases). Trimming shortened V by 3 bases and J by 10 bases, and 12 bases separated the two germline ends. Looked up from germline, CDR1 is KGHDR and CDR2 is SFDVKD. This CDR3 is built from 13 residues. The CDR3 DNA follows: TGTGCCACCAGTGATGCCTCTAGCTACGAGCAGTTCTTC. Protein: CATSDASSYEQFF.

This clonotype was picked up many times. The chain has TRBV6-5 and TRBJ2-5, with TRBD2 identical over 7 bases. Trimming took 5 bases from V and 1 from J; bases not matched to a gene: 4. Per germline, CDR1 MNHEY and CDR2 SVGAGI. This CDR3 comprises 14 residues. CDR3 in DNA: TGTGCCAGCAGTCAGACTAGCCTCCAAGAGACCCAGTACTTC. The encoded protein is CASSQTSLQETQYF.

Many counts were recorded for this clonotype. The chain couples TRBV4-1 to TRBJ2-1, with 9 bases matching TRBD2. Trimming cost V 1 base and J 14 bases; bases outside gene matches: 0. This CDR3 region has 11 residues. Germline CDR1 MGHRA, CDR2 YSYEKL. The CDR3 is CASSQGTSEFF. For the CDR3, the DNA is TGCGCCAGCAGCCAAGGGACTAGCGAGTTCTTC.

This clonotype has a count of ten or more. This chain connects TRBV20-1 to TRBJ2-5; no clear D gene. In germline, CDR1 is DFQATT, CDR2 SNEGSKA (reference sequence). The length of the CDR3 is 14 residues. V gave up 3 bases and J gave up 3 bases, with 14 bases separating them. The CDR3, as DNA: TGCAGTGCTAGCTCCGCTCAGGCAGAAGAGACCCAGTACTTC. It codes for CSASSAQAEETQYF.

In this sample, this clonotype turned up many times. This chain uses TRBV6-2 or TRBV6-3 with TRBJ2-1; D is perhaps TRBD1 or TRBD2 (5 bases each). Germline V CDR1 and CDR2: MNHEY, SVGEGT. V was cut by 5 bases and J by 3 bases, with 11 bases left in between. There are 14 residues in the CDR3. The CDR3 spells CASSSRGRYNEQFF. The CDR3 region has the DNA TGTGCCAGCAGTAGTAGGGGACGCTACAATGAGCAGTTCTTC.

This clonotype appeared many times. This chain uses TRBV7-2 with TRBJ1-2; 7 bases are shared with TRBD1. J gave up 6 bases and V 4 bases, and 20 bases lay outside the gene matches. CDR3 length equals 18 residues. The germline V gene has CDR1 SGHTA and CDR2 FQGNSA. The CDR3 reads CASSSSLPGQILRDGYTF. The DNA for the CDR3 is TGTGCCAGCAGCTCATCTTTACCGGGACAGATCCTTAGGGATGGCTACACCTTC.

This clonotype was seen only a few times. The CDR3 nucleotides read TGTGCCAGCAGGGGACTAGCGGAAAAGTACAATGAGCAGTTCTTC. Its protein product is CASRGLAEKYNEQFF. The gene calls are TRBV4-2 and TRBJ2-1; 11 nucleotides agree with TRBD2. Losses at the gene ends were 6 bases for V and 4 bases for J; bases not matched to a gene: 5. The V gene's germline CDR1 is LGHNA and CDR2 YNFKEQ. The CDR3 length is 15 residues.

This clonotype was counted at least ten times. The gene calls are TRBV20-1 and TRBJ2-7; 7 bases match TRBD2. V was pared by 3 bases and J by 3 bases, with 11 bases of the junction left unmatched. The CDR3 is 15 residues long. The germline V gene has CDR1 DFQATT and CDR2 SNEGSKA (reference sequence). The CDR3 DNA sequence: TGCAGTGCTAGTAGGTCGACGGGGGGAATCTACGAGCAGTACTTC. This codes for CSASRSTGGIYEQYF.

The table lists this clonotype with many counts. The V and J genes are TRBV20-1 and TRBJ1-6; no clear D. V lost 2 bases and J 5 bases, leaving 13 bases between the germline ends. Germline loops: CDR1 DFQATT, CDR2 SNEGSKA (reference sequence). The CDR3 spans 15 residues. The CDR3 DNA follows: TGCAGTGCTAGATCTCTTGGAGGGAATAATTCACCCCTCCACTTT. This codes for CSARSLGGNNSPLHF.

This clonotype was found many times. The genes are TRBV28 and TRBJ2-7, with 11 bases fitting TRBD2. The CDR3 is made up of 16 amino acids. Germline V gene data show CDR1 as MDHEN and CDR2 as SYDVKM. The J segment lost 4 bases and the V segment lost 6 bases, leaving 11 bases of the junction unmatched. CDR3 sequence (DNA): TGTGCCAGCAGCCTTAAAGGACTAGCGGGCCGTTACGAGCAGTACTTC. Its protein is CASSLKGLAGRYEQYF.

This clonotype was seen ten or more times. This chain uses TRBV15 with TRBJ2-3; D uncertain. Germline CDR1 and CDR2: LNHNV and YYDKDF (reference sequence). The V end was cut by 0 bases, the J end by 5 bases, with 6 bases between. The CDR3 runs 13 residues. The CDR3 protein is CATSRDVKDTQYF. CDR3 nucleotides: TGTGCCACCAGCAGAGATGTTAAAGATACGCAGTATTTT.

This clonotype occurred many times. The chain carries TRBV6-5 and TRBJ2-3; D might be TRBD1 or TRBD2, each matching 5 bases. CDR3 length equals 12 residues. CDR1 is MNHEY and CDR2 is SVGAGI in the germline V gene. Trimming took off 11 bases at V and 1 base at J, with 10 bases between the two ends. The CDR3 region is CAARGGTDTQYF. The CDR3 nucleotides read TGTGCCGCACGAGGGGGCACAGATACGCAGTATTTT.

This clonotype has a handful of counts. The junction does not match germline at one end; this may be a read error. This chain links TRBV12-3 or TRBV12-4 with TRBJ1-5, with D perhaps TRBD1 (6 bases). CDR3 length: 14 amino acids. The CDR3 DNA reads as TGTGCCAGCAGGCGAGGACAGAACAGTCAGCCCCAGAATTTT. Translation: CASRRGQNSQPQNF.

Many counts were recorded for this clonotype. The chain uses TRBV7-2 and TRBJ1-5; D not resolved. The CDR3 has 15 amino acids. V dropped 2 bases and J dropped 2 bases, with 10 bases sitting between them. Germline V gene data show CDR1 as SGHTA and CDR2 as FQGNSA. The CDR3 coding sequence is TGTGCCAGCAGCTTATCAGATTGGGGCAATCAGCCCCAGCATTTT. Its translation is CASSLSDWGNQPQHF.

This clonotype was recorded at least ten times. V is TRBV9 and J is TRBJ1-3, with D possibly TRBD1 on 5 matching bases. The CDR3 length is 14 residues. Deletions cut 2 bases from V and 0 bases from J, with 6 bases between. Germline loops: CDR1 SGDLS, CDR2 YYNGEE. The CDR3, as DNA: TGTGCCAGCAGCGTCCAGGGCTCTGGAAACACCATATATTTT. Translation gives CASSVQGSGNTIYF.

At least ten counts were recorded for this clonotype. The chain has TRBV6-6 and TRBJ2-7, with 12 bases identical to TRBD1. The CDR3 totals 14 residues. The germline V gene encodes CDR1 MNHNY and CDR2 SVGAGI (reference sequence). After removal of 6 bases from V and 5 bases from J, the junction contained 5 bases not matched to a gene. DNA of the CDR3: TGTGCCAGCAGAAAGGGGGACAGGGGGCACGAGCAGTACTTC. Translating gives CASRKGDRGHEQYF.

This clonotype has a handful of counts. The V gene is TRBV12-3 or TRBV12-4, the J gene TRBJ1-1; D perhaps matches TRBD1 (6 bases). Trimming pared 7 bases from V and 8 bases from J, leaving 17 bases between. CDR3 length: 13 amino acids. In DNA form, the CDR3 reads TGTGCCAGCAAGGGAACAGGGAGCCGGGAAGCTTTCTTT. Encoded protein: CASKGTGSREAFF.